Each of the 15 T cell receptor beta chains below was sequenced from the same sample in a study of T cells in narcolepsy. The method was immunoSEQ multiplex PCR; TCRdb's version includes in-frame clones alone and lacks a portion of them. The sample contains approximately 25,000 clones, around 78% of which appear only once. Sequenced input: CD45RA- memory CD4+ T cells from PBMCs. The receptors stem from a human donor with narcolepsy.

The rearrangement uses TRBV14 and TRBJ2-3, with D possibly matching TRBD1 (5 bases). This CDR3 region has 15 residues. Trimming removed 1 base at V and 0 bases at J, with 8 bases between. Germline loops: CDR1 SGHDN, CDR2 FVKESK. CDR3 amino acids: CASSQAGFSTDTQYF. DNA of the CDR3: TGTGCCAGCAGCCAAGCAGGGTTTAGCACAGATACGCAGTATTTT. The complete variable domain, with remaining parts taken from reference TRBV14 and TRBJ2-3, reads EAGVTQFPSHSVIEKGQTVTLRCDPISGHDNLYWYRRVMGKEIKFLLHFVKESKQDESGMPNNRFLAERTGGTYSTLKVQPAELEDSGVYFCASSQAGFSTDTQYFGPGTRLTVL.

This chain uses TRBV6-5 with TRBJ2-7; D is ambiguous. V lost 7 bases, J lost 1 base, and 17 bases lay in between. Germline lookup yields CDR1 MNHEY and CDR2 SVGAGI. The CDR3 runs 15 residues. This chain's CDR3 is CASTPRAGWSYEQYF. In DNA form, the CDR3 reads TGTGCCAGCACCCCCCGAGCAGGATGGTCCTACGAGCAGTACTTC.

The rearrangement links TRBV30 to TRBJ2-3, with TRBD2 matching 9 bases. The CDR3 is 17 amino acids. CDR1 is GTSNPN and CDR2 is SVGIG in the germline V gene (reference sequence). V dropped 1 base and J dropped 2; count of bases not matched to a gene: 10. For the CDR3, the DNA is TGTGCCTGGAGTGGATTGAGACTAGCGGAAAACACAGATACGCAGTATTTT. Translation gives CAWSGLRLAENTDTQYF.

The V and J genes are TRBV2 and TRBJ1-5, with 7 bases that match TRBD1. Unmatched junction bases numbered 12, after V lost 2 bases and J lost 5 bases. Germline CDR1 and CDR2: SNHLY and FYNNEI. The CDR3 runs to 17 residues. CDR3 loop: CASSEWYNRGKYQPQHF. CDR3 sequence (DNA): TGTGCCAGCAGTGAATGGTACAACAGGGGAAAATATCAGCCCCAGCATTTT.

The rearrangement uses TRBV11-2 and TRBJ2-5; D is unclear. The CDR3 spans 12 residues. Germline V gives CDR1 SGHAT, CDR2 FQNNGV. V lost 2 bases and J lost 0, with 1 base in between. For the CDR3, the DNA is TGTGCCAGCAGCTTACACCAAGAGACCCAGTACTTC. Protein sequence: CASSLHQETQYF.

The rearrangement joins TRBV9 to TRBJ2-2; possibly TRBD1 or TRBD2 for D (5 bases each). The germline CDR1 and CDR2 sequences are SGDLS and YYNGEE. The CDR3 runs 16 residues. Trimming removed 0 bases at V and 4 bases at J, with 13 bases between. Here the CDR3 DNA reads TGTGCCAGCAGCGTAGGAACGGGGCTCGCCACCGGGGAGCTGTTTTTT. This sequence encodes CASSVGTGLATGELFF.

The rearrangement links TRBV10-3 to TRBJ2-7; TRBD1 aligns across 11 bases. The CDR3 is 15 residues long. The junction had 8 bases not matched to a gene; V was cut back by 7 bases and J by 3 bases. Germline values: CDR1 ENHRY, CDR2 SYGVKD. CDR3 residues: CAITPTGTGGYEQYF. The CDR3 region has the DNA TGTGCCATCACCCCGACCGGGACAGGGGGCTACGAGCAGTACTTC.

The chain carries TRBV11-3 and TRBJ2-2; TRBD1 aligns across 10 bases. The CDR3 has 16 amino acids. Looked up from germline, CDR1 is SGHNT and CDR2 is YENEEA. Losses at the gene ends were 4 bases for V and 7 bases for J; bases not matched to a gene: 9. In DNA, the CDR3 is TGTGCCAGCAGCTCTGCCGGGACAGGGGTGAGCGGGGAGCTGTTTTTT. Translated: CASSSAGTGVSGELFF.

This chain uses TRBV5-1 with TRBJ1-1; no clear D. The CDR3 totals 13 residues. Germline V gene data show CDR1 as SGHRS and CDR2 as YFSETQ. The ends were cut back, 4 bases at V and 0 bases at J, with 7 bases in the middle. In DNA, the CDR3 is TGCGCCAGCAGCCTTCGTCTGAACACTGAAGCTTTCTTT. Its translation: CASSLRLNTEAFF.

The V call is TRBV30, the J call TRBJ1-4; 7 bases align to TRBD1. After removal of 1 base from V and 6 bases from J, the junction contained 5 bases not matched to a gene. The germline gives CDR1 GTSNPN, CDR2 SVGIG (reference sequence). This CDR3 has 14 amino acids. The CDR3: CAWSGGTAYEKLFF. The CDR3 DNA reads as TGTGCCTGGAGTGGAGGGACAGCCTATGAAAAACTGTTTTTT. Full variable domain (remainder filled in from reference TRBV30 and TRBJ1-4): SQTIHQWPATLVQPVGSPLSLECTVEGTSNPNLYWYRQAAGRGLQLLFYSVGIGQISSEVPQNLSASRPQDRQFILSSKKLLLSDSGFYLCAWSGGTAYEKLFFGSGTQLSVL.

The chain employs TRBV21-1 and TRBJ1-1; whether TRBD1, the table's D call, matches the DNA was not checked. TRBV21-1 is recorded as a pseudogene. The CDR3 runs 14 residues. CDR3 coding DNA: TGTGCCAGCAGCAACTTACAGGGGAATACTGAAGCTTTCTTT. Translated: CASSNLQGNTEAFF.

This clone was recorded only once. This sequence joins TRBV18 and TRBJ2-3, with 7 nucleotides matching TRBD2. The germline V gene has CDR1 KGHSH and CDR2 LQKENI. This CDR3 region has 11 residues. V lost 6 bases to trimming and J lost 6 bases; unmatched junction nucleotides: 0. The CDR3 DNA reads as TGTGCCAGCTCCGGGGGGGATACGCAGTATTTT. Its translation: CASSGGDTQYF.

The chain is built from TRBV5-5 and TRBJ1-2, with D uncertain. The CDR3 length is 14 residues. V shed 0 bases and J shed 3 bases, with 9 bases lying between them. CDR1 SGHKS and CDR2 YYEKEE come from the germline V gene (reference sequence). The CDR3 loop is CASSLEAQYYGYTF. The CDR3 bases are TGTGCCAGCAGCTTGGAGGCGCAGTACTATGGCTACACCTTC.

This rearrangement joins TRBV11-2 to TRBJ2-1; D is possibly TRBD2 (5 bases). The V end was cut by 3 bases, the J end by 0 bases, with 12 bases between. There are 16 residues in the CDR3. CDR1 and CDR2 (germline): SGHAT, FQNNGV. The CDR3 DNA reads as TGTGCCAGCAGCTTGCTCACGGGGAGCTCCTACAATGAGCAGTTCTTC. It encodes CASSLLTGSSYNEQFF.

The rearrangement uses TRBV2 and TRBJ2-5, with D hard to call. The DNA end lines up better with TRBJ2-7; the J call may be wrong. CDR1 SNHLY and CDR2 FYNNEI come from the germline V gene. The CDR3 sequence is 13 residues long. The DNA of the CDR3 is TGTGCCAGCAGCCTGGGCAGTTTCTACGAGCAGTACTTC. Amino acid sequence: CASSLGSFYEQYF.